This TCR beta chain was retrieved from a study of PD-1 blockade in classical Hodgkin lymphoma. Turning to the study itself: Nivolumab dosed at 3 mg/kg went to patients intravenously every 2 weeks. Findings of the study overall: Causes of the repertoire differences remain undefined, possibly disease activity or prior therapy. It was CD4+ TCR diversity, not CD8+, that rose significantly by C4D1. Baseline diversity resembling that of newly diagnosed patients was seen in complete responders.

Assay: immunoSEQ multiplex PCR; the TCRdb copy retains only in-frame clones and omits some. This sample has approximately 19,000 clones, with 65% to 80% found just once. V dropped 1 base and J dropped 3; count of bases not matched to a gene: 14. The CDR3 has 18 residues. Time point meaning: cycle 4 day 1 (C4D1), after more than 5 weeks of nivolumab. Exposure to brentuximab vedotin varied, and each patient had relapsed following autologous stem cell transplantation. This clone was recorded once. Its antigen is unidentified. The sample consisted of peripheral blood mononuclear cells (PBMCs), taken before the fourth cycle of nivolumab. The sequence was obtained from a human donor with classical Hodgkin lymphoma. This chain connects TRBV23-1 to TRBJ2-7; TRBD1 aligns across 8 bases. TRBV23-1 is recorded as an ORF, its role being uncertain. CDR3 bases: TGCGCCAGCAGTCAATTTACCGATACGGGACAGGTTAGCTACGAGCAGTACTTC. Protein sequence: CASSQFTDTGQVSYEQYF.